These 16 T cell receptor beta chains were sequenced from one sample in a study of T cell responses to AZD1222 COVID-19 vaccine. The protocol was immunoSEQ multiplex PCR, while the TCRdb copy is restricted to in-frame clones and leaves out a portion. The sample carries under 200,000 clones, 90% to 95% recorded once. This specimen was peripheral blood, taken on day 0 of AZD1222 vaccination. These receptors originate from an adult in good health.

The V gene is TRBV6-5, the J gene TRBJ2-7; maybe TRBD1 (6 bases). V lost 8 bases and J 2 bases, leaving 13 bases between the germline ends. This CDR3 comprises 13 residues. The germline gives CDR1 MNHEY, CDR2 SVGAGI. The CDR3 nucleotides read TGTGCCAGCCGAAACAGGGCCACCTACGAGCAGTACTTC. As protein: CASRNRATYEQYF.

The chain combines TRBV30 with TRBJ1-2; D remains ambiguous. From germline, CDR1 is GTSNPN and CDR2 SVGIG (reference sequence). V lost 8 bases to trimming and J lost 6 bases, with 7 bases between them. This CDR3 region has 9 residues. The CDR3 protein is CAVTDGYTF. As DNA, the CDR3 is TGTGCCGTAACCGATGGCTACACCTTC.

The chain recombines TRBV28 with TRBJ1-6, with 9 positions matching TRBD1. V lost 3 bases, J lost 9 bases, and 12 bases stayed unmatched. CDR3 length: 17 amino acids. Germline CDR1 MDHEN, CDR2 SYDVKM. CDR3 loop: CASSLGGGTGNRSPLHF. CDR3 bases: TGTGCCAGCAGTTTGGGCGGCGGGACAGGGAATCGTTCACCCCTCCACTTT.

The chain combines TRBV7-8 with TRBJ1-5, with D maybe TRBD1 (6 bases). Trimming removed 5 bases at V and 2 bases at J, with 10 bases between. The length of the CDR3 is 14 residues. Germline assignment: CDR1 SGHVS and CDR2 FQNEAQ. As DNA, the CDR3 is TGTGCCAGCAGCCGGACAGTTGGCAATCAGCCCCAGCATTTT. Its translation is CASSRTVGNQPQHF.

The chain is built from TRBV3-1 (or the pseudogene TRBV3-2) and TRBJ2-7, with D tentatively TRBD2 (6 bases). The CDR3 has 15 residues. V was trimmed by 3 bases and J by 7 bases, leaving 19 bases between them. Germline values: CDR1 LGHDT, CDR2 YNNKEL (reference sequence). The CDR3 DNA reads TGTGCCAGCAGCCACCCCAGGACTAACGCTCGGGAGCAGTACTTC. It specifies CASSHPRTNAREQYF.

The V gene is TRBV5-1, the J gene TRBJ2-2; the D is unclear. CDR1 and CDR2 (germline): SGHRS, YFSETQ. This CDR3 is built from 17 residues. Trimming removed 2 bases at V and 0 bases at J, with 14 bases between. The CDR3 sequence: CASSFTYRDTNTGELFF. CDR3 bases: TGCGCCAGCAGCTTTACCTACAGAGACACGAACACCGGGGAGCTGTTTTTT.

This chain uses TRBV15 with TRBJ2-5, with 7 nucleotides matching TRBD1. Trimming removed 0 bases from V and 1 base from J; junction bases left unmatched: 14. This CDR3 contains 19 residues. CDR1 and CDR2 (germline): LNHNV, YYDKDF (reference sequence). CDR3 amino acids: CATSRDRVTGQSLQETQYF. CDR3 in DNA: TGTGCCACCAGCAGAGATCGCGTCACGGGACAGTCCCTCCAAGAGACCCAGTACTTC.

This chain connects TRBV19 to TRBJ2-7, with a possible D match to TRBD1 (5 bases). The CDR3 has 13 amino acids. V was pared by 7 bases and J by 4 bases, with 14 bases between. Germline values: CDR1 LNHDA, CDR2 SQIVND (reference sequence). CDR3 sequence: CASTTTDTYEQYF. CDR3 DNA sequence: TGTGCCAGTACGACGACAGACACGTACGAGCAGTACTTC.

This chain uses TRBV27 with TRBJ1-2; the match to TRBD1 covers 9 bases. Germline-derived CDR1 and CDR2 are MNHEY and SMNVEV (reference sequence). The CDR3 is 12 residues long. J gave up 6 bases and V 6 bases, and 2 bases lay outside the gene matches. CDR3 coding DNA: TGTGCCAGCAGCGGGACAGGGCATGGCTACACCTTC. This sequence encodes CASSGTGHGYTF.

The gene calls are TRBV5-6 and TRBJ1-6; no reliable D call. Deletions cut 3 bases from V and 7 bases from J, with 17 bases between. The CDR3 length is 16 residues. CDR1 is SGHDT, CDR2 YYEEEE, per germline. As DNA, the CDR3 is TGTGCCAGCAGCTGGGATACGGGAGCGGGGAATTCACCCCTCCACTTT. Translating it yields CASSWDTGAGNSPLHF.

The chain links TRBV6-6 to TRBJ1-5, with 9 bases matching TRBD1. Germline-derived CDR1 and CDR2 are MNHNY and SVGAGI (reference sequence). This CDR3 is built from 14 residues. V shed 6 bases, J shed 2 bases, and the junction held 2 bases outside the gene matches. The DNA of the CDR3 is TGTGCCAGCAGCCGACAGGGGGGCAATCAGCCCCAGCATTTT. Protein: CASSRQGGNQPQHF.

This clone was observed a few times. CDR3: CASSSQNRVSHEQYF. CDR3 sequence (DNA): TGTGCCAGCAGTTCCCAAAACAGGGTGTCCCACGAGCAGTACTTC. The chain links TRBV6-5 to TRBJ2-7; D is perhaps TRBD1 (6 bases). V gave up 4 bases and J gave up 5 bases, with 18 bases separating them. CDR3 length equals 15 residues. The germline V gene encodes CDR1 MNHEY and CDR2 SVGAGI.

The chain has TRBV19 and TRBJ1-5; maybe TRBD1 (6 bases). The CDR3 is 15 residues long. V was clipped by 6 bases and J by 1 base, with 13 bases between them. Per germline, CDR1 LNHDA and CDR2 SQIVND (reference sequence). The CDR3 region has the DNA TGTGCCAGTAGATTACCGACAGGAAGCAATCAGCCCCAGCATTTT. Its translation is CASRLPTGSNQPQHF.

The rearrangement joins TRBV28 to TRBJ2-7; D unclear. Germline CDR1 and CDR2: MDHEN and SYDVKM. CDR3 length: 14 residues. Between the trimmed V and J ends, which lost 2 bases and 3 bases, there was a span of 11 bases. The CDR3 DNA reads TGTGCCAGCAGTTTAATACGACAAGTCTACGAGCAGTACTTC. It specifies CASSLIRQVYEQYF.

J is TRBJ2-7 and V is TRBV3-1 (or the pseudogene TRBV3-2); tentatively, D is TRBD2 (6 bases). CDR1 is LGHDT and CDR2 is YNNKEL in the germline V gene (reference sequence). V lost 0 bases and J 6 bases, leaving 15 bases between the germline ends. The CDR3 runs 15 residues. CDR3 DNA sequence: TGTGCCAGCAGCCAAGATCGGACCCTGGAGGGCGAGCAGTACTTC. Its protein product is CASSQDRTLEGEQYF.

V usage is TRBV27 and J usage is TRBJ1-3; TRBD1 matches 8 bases. V shed 4 bases and J 0 bases; nucleotides not matched to a gene: 8. This CDR3 has 17 residues. Germline CDR1 is MNHEY and CDR2 is SMNVEV (reference sequence). DNA of the CDR3: TGTGCCAGCAGTTCATATGGACAGGGCGGCTCTGGAAACACCATATATTTT. Amino acid sequence: CASSSYGQGGSGNTIYF.